The rows below give T cell receptor beta chains drawn from one sample of a study of tumor-infiltrating lymphocytes in primary liver carcinoma. A single record per CDR3 protein comes from TCRdb applying MiXCR to the multiplex PCR reads. Among 100,000 to 150,000 distinct CDR3 sequences listed, under 65% were seen once. The specimen was liver tumor tissue from sampling region 3. These receptors all come from a woman between 55 and 75 years old with primary liver carcinoma and hepatitis B virus infection. The CDR3 runs from the conserved cysteine through the conserved F or W. The order of the fields is J gene, D gene, clone size, V gene, CDR3 DNA, CDR3 protein. A D gene is named only where the DNA matches it firmly. Clone sizes are given selectively: once, few, many, or a class where the clone is expanded.

J: TRBJ2-1; D: TRBD2; size: .; V: TRBV11-2; DNA: TGTGCCAGTAACCGGACTAGCGGGACTATGGGTGAGCAGTTCTTC; CDR3: CASNRTSGTMGEQFF
J: TRBJ1-1; D: .; size: .; V: TRBV29-1; DNA: TGCATCGTTTCGGCAGAGGTGAATACTGAAGCTTTCTTT; CDR3: CIVSAEVNTEAFF
J: TRBJ2-3; D: TRBD2; size: .; V: TRBV11-2; DNA: TGTGCCAACAGCTTAGTAGCGGGGCCCCAGACATCGCAGTATTTT; CDR3: CANSLVAGPQTSQYF
J: TRBJ2-7; D: .; size: .; V: TRBV10-3; DNA: TGTGCCATCATAGAGACCAGCGCCTACGAGCAGTACTTC; CDR3: CAIIETSAYEQYF
J: TRBJ1-1; D: .; size: .; V: TRBV11-2; DNA: TGCGCCAGCAGCTTAGAGAGGTATTCCGAAGCCTTCTTT; CDR3: CASSLERYSEAFF
J: TRBJ2-7; D: TRBD2; size: once; V: TRBV19; DNA: TGTGCCACCTCTCTGACTAGCGGATCCTACGAGCAGTACTTC; CDR3: CATSLTSGSYEQYF
J: TRBJ2-7; D: .; size: .; V: TRBV6-6; DNA: TGTGCCAGCAGTTACCCCTGCCGCGCTGCAGCTGGAGTTTGCGAGCAGTACTTC; CDR3: CASSYPCRAAAGVCEQYF
J: TRBJ2-7; D: TRBD2; size: .; V: TRBV11-2; DNA: TGTATCAGCAGCTTAGATCTCCGTAGCGGGAGGGGCCACGAGCAGTACTTC; CDR3: CISSLDLRSGRGHEQYF
J: TRBJ2-1; D: .; size: .; V: TRBV7-3; DNA: TGTGCCAGCTCAAGGTCTGGCGGGATTAATGAGCAGTTCTTC; CDR3: CASSRSGGINEQFF
J: TRBJ2-1; D: .; size: .; V: TRBV11-3; DNA: TGTGCCAACAGCTTCCTTCCATACAACGAGCAGTTCTTC; CDR3: CANSFLPYNEQFF
J: TRBJ2-7; D: .; size: .; V: TRBV11-2; DNA: TGTGCCAGCAACCCTACAAATCCCCGGGTCGGGCAGTACTTC; CDR3: CASNPTNPRVGQYF
J: TRBJ2-1; D: .; size: .; V: TRBV29-1; DNA: TGCAACGTTGAAGATTTGGCAGGCGAATACAATGAGCAGTTCTTC; CDR3: CNVEDLAGEYNEQFF
J: TRBJ1-5; D: TRBD1; size: .; V: TRBV4-1; DNA: TGCGCCAGCAGCTCTCGGACAGGGGATATCAATCAGCCCCAGCATTTT; CDR3: CASSSRTGDINQPQHF
J: TRBJ1-2; D: .; size: .; V: TRBV11-2; DNA: TGTGTCAGCAGCTTAGGCATGGGGGACGGCTACGCCTTC; CDR3: CVSSLGMGDGYAF
J: TRBJ2-2; D: TRBD1; size: .; V: TRBV5-1; DNA: TGCGCCAGCAGCTTGGGACAGGGTTACGTCGGGGAGCTGTTTTTT; CDR3: CASSLGQGYVGELFF
J: TRBJ2-3; D: .; size: once; V: TRBV2; DNA: TGTGCCAGCAGCGCCCAACTCGAAGATACGCAGTATTTT; CDR3: CASSAQLEDTQYF
J: TRBJ2-1; D: .; size: .; V: TRBV11-1; DNA: TGTGCCAGCAGCTGGGCAGAGGGCGAGCAGTCCTTC; CDR3: CASSWAEGEQSF
J: TRBJ1-3; D: TRBD1; size: .; V: TRBV7-8; DNA: TGTGCCGGCAACTCGAACGAACAGGGGGCGCGTGGAAACACCATATATTTT; CDR3: CAGNSNEQGARGNTIYF
J: TRBJ2-7; D: TRBD1; size: .; V: TRBV6-5; DNA: TGTGCCGGTCTTCCGGGACAGGGTTCGAACGAACAGTACTTC; CDR3: CAGLPGQGSNEQYF
J: TRBJ2-1; D: TRBD1; size: many; V: TRBV29-1; DNA: TGCAGCGTGATGGGACAGGGAGGTGGTGAGCAGTTCTTC; CDR3: CSVMGQGGGEQFF
J: TRBJ1-4; D: TRBD1; size: few; V: TRBV11-1; DNA: TGTGCCAGCAGCCACGGACAGGGTGAAGAAAAACTGTTTTTT; CDR3: CASSHGQGEEKLFF
J: TRBJ1-1; D: .; size: .; V: TRBV29-1; DNA: TGTAGCGTAGCCACCGATGCTATCACTTTCTTT; CDR3: CSVATDAITFF
J: TRBJ2-4; D: .; size: .; V: TRBV5-1; DNA: TGCGCCAGCAGCCCCTTTGGGGCCAAAAACATTCAGTACTTC; CDR3: CASSPFGAKNIQYF
J: TRBJ2-6; D: .; size: few; V: TRBV28; DNA: TGTGCCAGCCTAATCTCTGGGGCCAACGTCCTGACTTTC; CDR3: CASLISGANVLTF
J: TRBJ2-7; D: .; size: .; V: TRBV11-2; DNA: TGTGCCAGAAGCTTTCAAACACTCCGGGGCGAGCTGTACTTC; CDR3: CARSFQTLRGELYF
J: TRBJ2-1; D: TRBD1; size: .; V: TRBV11-2; DNA: TGTGCCAGCTTAACCCACGGACAGGAGTACAGGGGTGAGCAGTTCTTC; CDR3: CASLTHGQEYRGEQFF
J: TRBJ2-2; D: TRBD2; size: .; V: TRBV9; DNA: TGTGCCAGCAGCGACAGACTAGCGGGAGGCCCCACCGGGGAGCTGTTTTTT; CDR3: CASSDRLAGGPTGELFF
J: TRBJ2-2; D: .; size: many; V: TRBV28; DNA: TGTGCCAGCAGTTCTTCCTTTGAGTCCCTATACACCGGGGAGCTGTTTTTT; CDR3: CASSSSFESLYTGELFF
J: TRBJ2-1; D: TRBD2; size: .; V: TRBV6-1; DNA: TGTGTCAGCAGTGAAGCGCTAGCGGGGGCATACAATGAACAGTTCTTC; CDR3: CVSSEALAGAYNEQFF
J: TRBJ2-5; D: .; size: many; V: TRBV11-2; DNA: TGTGCCAGCAGCTTATGGGCAGGGTGGTACCAAGAGACCCAGTACTTC; CDR3: CASSLWAGWYQETQYF
J: TRBJ2-3; D: .; size: .; V: TRBV6-5; DNA: TGTGCCAGCCCCCCTAGGGGGACCGTGACTAGATGCACAGATACGCAGTGTTTT; CDR3: CASPPRGTVTRCTDTQCF
J: TRBJ2-2; D: TRBD2; size: once; V: TRBV11-2; DNA: TGTGCCAGCAGCTTGTTAGCGGGAGCCCACTGGGAGCTGTTTTTT; CDR3: CASSLLAGAHWELFF
J: TRBJ2-5; D: TRBD2; size: .; V: TRBV11-3; DNA: TGTGCCAGCAGCCTAGCTACCCGGGACCAGCGGGGGGCCCTAGGGAGGGGCCAGTACTTC; CDR3: CASSLATRDQRGALGRGQYF
J: TRBJ1-5; D: .; size: once; V: TRBV12-5; DNA: TGTGCTAGTGGTTTGGACGAGAGGGAGCCCCAGCATTTT; CDR3: CASGLDEREPQHF
J: TRBJ2-7; D: .; size: few; V: TRBV10-2; DNA: TGTGCCAGCAGTTATGCCAGACCCTACGAGCAGTACTTC; CDR3: CASSYARPYEQYF
J: TRBJ2-1; D: .; size: once; V: TRBV11-2; DNA: TGTGCCAGCAGCTTAGTAGGCGGCACTACCCTTGGGCCGTTCTTC; CDR3: CASSLVGGTTLGPFF
J: TRBJ1-2; D: .; size: .; V: TRBV5-1; DNA: TGCGCCAGCAGCCCGGACGGGAAAAACTATGGCTACACCTTC; CDR3: CASSPDGKNYGYTF